This TCR beta chain was found in a study of blood T cell repertoires in COVID-19. Study at large: The study drew acute and convalescent COVID-19 samples from the United States, Italy and Spain. T cells, B-cell-depleted T cells, or PBMCs provided the cDNA or gDNA that served as material.

In the original analysis: Researchers report that nucleated cell counts were estimated from reference gene primer amplification. Repertoires were generated with immunoSEQ multiplex PCR, while TCRdb's copy carries only in-frame clones and drops some. Clone size and the V and J calls come from that table; the DNA yielded D and trimming. The repertoire includes around 63,000 clones, roughly 85% of them detected once, and 1% to 1.5% sits in the top ten. V lost 3 bases and J lost 7, with 23 bases in between. Germline CDR1 reads SGHDT; CDR2 reads YYEEEE. The CDR3 has 16 amino acids. The sample taken for sequencing was peripheral blood. This receptor was taken from an elderly woman with acute or convalescent COVID-19. This sequence joins TRBV5-6 and TRBJ2-7; possible D gene TRBD2, 6 bases. This chain's CDR3 is CASSSDGGDGTWEQYF. The CDR3 bases are TGTGCCAGCAGCTCGGACGGAGGGGACGGTACGTGGGAGCAGTACTTC.